Listed here are 2 T cell receptor beta chains from one sample, sequenced in a study of T cells in Graves' hyperthyroidism and ophthalmopathy (dated by TCRdb to about 2019). The method was multiplex PCR. Sequencing was performed on an Illumina HiSeq 2000. Amplification of TCR beta CDR3 regions was carried out from RNA transcripts. A first-round RT-PCR of the TCR CDR3 used the HTBI primer set with the Qiagen OneStep RT-PCR kit. The raw public reads went through TCRdb reprocessing: fastp at Q25, MiXCR clone calling, in-frame beta chains kept. Rows are unified per CDR3 protein, each entry keeping the most common DNA and genes. The sample table contains fewer than 600,000 distinct CDR3 sequences; only one count was recorded for around 15% of them. Together, the top ten hold 17% of the sample. The specimen was blood. These receptors were obtained from a woman aged 18-30 years with Graves' hyperthyroidism.

This clonotype has a count of ten or more. The chain uses TRBV10-3 and TRBJ1-5; 8 nucleotides agree with TRBD1. V shed 5 bases and J 2 bases; nucleotides not matched to a gene: 5. Per germline, CDR1 ENHRY and CDR2 SYGVKD. The CDR3 runs to 15 residues. The CDR3 region is CAISPGGLGNQPQHF. The CDR3 coding sequence is TGTGCCATCAGTCCAGGGGGCTTGGGCAATCAGCCCCAGCATTTT.

This sequence joins TRBV5-1 and TRBJ1-2; D possibly corresponds to TRBD1 (5 bases). This CDR3 is 14 amino acids long. Per the germline V gene, CDR1 is SGHRS and CDR2 is YFSETQ. V lost 4 bases and J lost 6, with 16 bases in between. For the CDR3, the DNA is TGCGCCAGCAGCCCAATGCGGACATTTGATGGCTACACCTTC. Amino acid sequence: CASSPMRTFDGYTF. The complete variable domain, with remaining parts taken from reference TRBV5-1 and TRBJ1-2, reads KAGVTQTPRYLIKTRGQQVTLSCSPISGHRSVSWYQQTPGQGLQFLFEYFSETQRNKGNFPGRFSGRQFSNSRSEMNVSTLELGDSALYLCASSPMRTFDGYTFGSGTRLTVV.